This T cell receptor beta chain was sequenced in a study of beta chain features in type 1 diabetes. Study-level information: Similarity in age, gender and cell yields was seen between patients and healthy donors.

Central memory, naive, regulatory and stem cell-like memory CD4+ cells were sorted by CD45RO/CCR7/CD25/CD127/CD95/CD27. V dropped 0 bases and J dropped 5 bases, with 11 bases sitting between them. The CDR3 is made up of 14 amino acids. Looked up from germline, CDR1 is SGHNT and CDR2 is YYREEE (reference sequence). Sequencing targeted expressed TCRB transcripts, as all isolated RNA had been reverse transcribed. Some clones are missing from TCRdb's copy, which holds only in-frame ones; the method was immunoSEQ multiplex PCR. The data show roughly 100,000 clones, around 30% seen once. To note about this clone: What it recognizes is unknown.

Study conclusions and caveats: The influence of HLA type on TCRB rearrangement stayed undetermined. All four CD4+ subsets from Type 1 diabetes patients carried moderately but significantly shorter TCRB CDR3s.

This rearrangement joins TRBV5-4 to TRBJ1-2; TRBD1 might be the D (6 bases). This receptor was taken from a woman aged 18-30 years with type 1 diabetes. The sample taken for sequencing was central memory CD4+ T cells from blood. CDR3 in DNA: TGTGCCAGCAGCTTGGCCTTAACAGGGTATGGCTACACCTTC. Translation: CASSLALTGYGYTF.